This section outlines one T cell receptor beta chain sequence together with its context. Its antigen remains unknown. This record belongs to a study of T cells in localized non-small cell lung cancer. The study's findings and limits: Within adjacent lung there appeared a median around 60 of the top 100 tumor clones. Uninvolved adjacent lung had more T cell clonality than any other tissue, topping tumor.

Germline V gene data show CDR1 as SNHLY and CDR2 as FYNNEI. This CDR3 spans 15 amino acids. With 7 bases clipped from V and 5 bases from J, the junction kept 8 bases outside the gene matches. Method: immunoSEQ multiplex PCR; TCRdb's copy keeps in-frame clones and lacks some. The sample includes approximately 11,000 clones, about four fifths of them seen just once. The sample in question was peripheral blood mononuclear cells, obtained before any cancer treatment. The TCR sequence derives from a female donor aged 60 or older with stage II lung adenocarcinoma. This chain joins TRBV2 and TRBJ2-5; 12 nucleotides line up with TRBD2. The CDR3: CASIPSGGAMETQYF. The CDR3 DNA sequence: TGTGCCAGCATCCCTAGCGGGGGGGCCATGGAGACCCAGTACTTC.